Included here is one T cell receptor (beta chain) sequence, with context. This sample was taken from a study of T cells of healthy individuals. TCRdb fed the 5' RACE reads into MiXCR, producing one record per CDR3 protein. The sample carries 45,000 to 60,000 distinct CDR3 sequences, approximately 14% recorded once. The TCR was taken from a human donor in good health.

Here the CDR3 reads CASSPRDRVLGEQYF. CDR3 nucleotides: TGTGCCAGCAGCCCCCGGGACAGAGTTTTGGGTGAGCAGTACTTC. The chain combines TRBV12-3 or TRBV12-4 with TRBJ2-7; TRBD1 matches 7 bases. CDR3 size: 15 residues. The V and J ends lost 6 bases and 7 bases, in that order; junction bases with no gene match: 15.